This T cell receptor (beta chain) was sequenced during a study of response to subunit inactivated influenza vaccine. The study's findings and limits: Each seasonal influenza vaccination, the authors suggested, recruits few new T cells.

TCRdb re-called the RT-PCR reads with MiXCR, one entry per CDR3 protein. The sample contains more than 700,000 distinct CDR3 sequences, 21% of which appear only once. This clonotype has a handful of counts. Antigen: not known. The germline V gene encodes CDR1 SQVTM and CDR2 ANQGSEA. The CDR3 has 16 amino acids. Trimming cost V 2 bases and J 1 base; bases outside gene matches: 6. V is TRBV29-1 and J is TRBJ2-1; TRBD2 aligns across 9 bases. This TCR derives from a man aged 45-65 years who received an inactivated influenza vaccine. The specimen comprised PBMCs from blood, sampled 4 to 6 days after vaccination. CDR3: CSVEPPSGVSYNEQFF. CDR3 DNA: TGCAGCGTTGAACCACCTAGCGGGGTTTCCTACAATGAGCAGTTCTTC.